The 14 T cell receptor beta chains given below trace back to one sample, sequenced in a study of control samples from healthy donors and cancer patients. TCRdb keeps only in-frame clones here, not all; method: immunoSEQ multiplex PCR. The sample records 150,000 to 180,000 clones, 85% to 95% being singletons. The specimen was blood. The receptors come from a man between 35 and 55 years old in good health.

The gene calls are TRBV4-3 and TRBJ1-2; D unclear. The V and J ends lost 0 bases and 4 bases respectively, with 9 bases between them. Germline V gene sequence: CDR1 LGHNA, CDR2 YSLEER. This CDR3 has 14 residues. The CDR3 DNA is TGCGCCAGCAGCCAAGATCTGGTCCCCTATGGCTACACCTTC. This codes for CASSQDLVPYGYTF.

The chain recombines TRBV7-6 with TRBJ1-3; D is uncertain. Per germline, CDR1 SGHVS and CDR2 FNYEAQ. The CDR3 totals 16 residues. V was cut by 0 bases and J by 0 bases, with 9 bases left in between. In nucleotides, the CDR3 is TGTGCCAGCAGCTTAGCGACCGGAGCCTCTGGAAACACCATATATTTT. Translating it yields CASSLATGASGNTIYF.

J is TRBJ1-6 and V is TRBV28; TRBD1 matches at 10 bases. With V trimmed by 4 bases and J by 6 bases, 3 bases remained unmatched. This CDR3 is built from 15 residues. The germline V gene encodes CDR1 MDHEN and CDR2 SYDVKM. CDR3 nucleotides: TGTGCCAGCAGTTCTGGGGACAGGGGTAATTCACCCCTCCACTTT. Amino acid sequence: CASSSGDRGNSPLHF.

The J gene is TRBJ1-1, the V gene TRBV27; weak D call: TRBD1 (5 bases). Looked up from germline, CDR1 is MNHEY and CDR2 is SMNVEV (reference sequence). There are 15 residues in the CDR3. V lost 2 bases, J lost 0 bases, and 10 bases lay in between. For the CDR3, the DNA is TGTGCCAGCAGTTTAAGGGGACTGATGAACACTGAAGCTTTCTTT. Amino acids: CASSLRGLMNTEAFF.

V and J are TRBV9 and TRBJ2-7, with a weak D call TRBD2 (7 bases). V was clipped by 4 bases and J by 2 bases, with 16 bases between them. Germline CDR1 SGDLS, CDR2 YYNGEE. The CDR3 runs 15 residues. The CDR3 DNA is TGTGCCAGCAGCCCCCGGACGGGGGGCCCCTACGAGCAGTACTTC. It specifies CASSPRTGGPYEQYF.

The rearrangement links TRBV30 to TRBJ2-3, with unresolved D. Trimming stripped 5 bases from V and 0 bases from J, with 12 bases between. CDR1 is GTSNPN, CDR2 SVGIG, per germline (reference sequence). This CDR3 spans 14 amino acids. The CDR3 sequence is CAWAPDPSTDTQYF. As DNA, the CDR3 is TGTGCCTGGGCACCGGACCCAAGCACAGATACGCAGTATTTT.

The CDR3 DNA is TGTGCCAGCAGTTCCTCGGGGGGAAATTCACCCCTCCACTTT. It specifies CASSSSGGNSPLHF. This chain joins TRBV27 and TRBJ1-6; TRBD1 might be the D (5 bases). Germline CDR1 is MNHEY and CDR2 is SMNVEV (reference sequence). The CDR3 covers 14 residues. Trimming pared 4 bases from V and 7 bases from J, leaving 11 bases between.

The V and J genes are TRBV6-5 and TRBJ1-2; possible D gene TRBD1, 6 bases. Germline V gene lookup returns CDR1 MNHEY and CDR2 SVGAGI. Trimming stripped 5 bases from V and 3 bases from J, with 13 bases between. The length of the CDR3 is 14 residues. CDR3 amino acids: CASSPGTSYYGYTF. The CDR3 DNA reads as TGTGCCAGCAGTCCCGGGACATCCTACTATGGCTACACCTTC.

J is TRBJ1-6 and V is TRBV28; weak D call: TRBD1 (5 bases). The CDR3 consists of 14 residues. V lost 0 bases to trimming and J lost 7 bases, with 7 bases between them. Germline CDR1 MDHEN, CDR2 SYDVKM. CDR3 amino acids: CASSLWPGNSPLHF. For the CDR3, the DNA is TGTGCCAGCAGTTTATGGCCAGGGAATTCACCCCTCCACTTT.

Here the CDR3 DNA reads TGTGCCAGCAGCCCTAGCGGGACAGTAACCTACGAGCAGTACTTC. This codes for CASSPSGTVTYEQYF. The chain recombines TRBV5-4 with TRBJ2-7, with 9 bases identical to TRBD2. The V segment lost 4 bases and the J segment 2 bases; nucleotides outside the gene matches: 7. The CDR3 runs to 15 residues. Germline values: CDR1 SGHNT, CDR2 YYREEE (reference sequence).

This clone was counted once. The chain employs TRBV6-5 and TRBJ1-4; TRBD1 is a possible D gene (5 bases). The CDR3 is 14 amino acids. The V end was cut by 4 bases, the J end by 4 bases, with 10 bases between. The V gene's germline CDR1 is MNHEY and CDR2 SVGAGI. The CDR3 loop reads CASSLGQDNEKLFF. CDR3 sequence (DNA): TGTGCCAGCAGTTTAGGACAAGATAATGAAAAACTGTTTTTT.

The V and J genes are TRBV7-2 and TRBJ2-5; D perhaps matches TRBD2 (5 bases). The CDR3 runs 13 residues. V lost 5 bases and J 3 bases, leaving 10 bases between the germline ends. CDR1 is SGHTA and CDR2 is FQGNSA in the germline V gene. The CDR3 coding sequence is TGTGCCAGCAGCCCCCCGGGGAAAGAGACCCAGTACTTC. Translation gives CASSPPGKETQYF.

This clone has only a few counts. This chain uses TRBV4-1 with TRBJ2-3; tentatively, D is TRBD2 (5 bases). This CDR3 is 14 amino acids long. The ends were cut back, 1 base at V and 4 bases at J, with 9 bases in the middle. Germline assignment: CDR1 MGHRA and CDR2 YSYEKL. CDR3: CASSQGVGADTQYF. The CDR3 DNA sequence: TGCGCCAGCAGCCAAGGGGTGGGAGCAGATACGCAGTATTTT.

The chain is built from TRBV27 and TRBJ2-3, with 8 bases aligning to TRBD1. The junction had 2 bases not matched to a gene; V was cut back by 6 bases and J by 3 bases. From germline, CDR1 is MNHEY and CDR2 SMNVEV (reference sequence). The CDR3 contains 13 residues. The CDR3 DNA follows: TGTGCCAGCAGGCGACAGGGGACAGATACGCAGTATTTT. Its protein product is CASRRQGTDTQYF.